This T cell receptor (beta chain) was identified in a study of T cells after posttransplantation cyclophosphamide. V shed 2 bases, J shed 4 bases, and the junction held 9 bases outside the gene matches. This CDR3 contains 16 residues. Germline V gives CDR1 MNHEY, CDR2 SMNVEV (reference sequence). This table comes from immunoSEQ multiplex PCR, and its TCRdb copy is limited to in-frame clones, with some not included. The sample has around 1,500 clones, 60% to 80% seen once. Cyclophosphamide on days +3 and +4 followed busulfan-fludarabine conditioning and a marrow graft. Material: CD8+ T cells sorted from PBMCs, obtained after allogeneic stem cell transplant with posttransplant cyclophosphamide. The chain is built from TRBV27 and TRBJ1-1, with 8 bases aligning to TRBD1. The clonotype comes from a male patient aged 25-45 years who received an allogeneic stem cell transplant from a related donor, was CMV-positive, and had acute GVHD only. A subset of T cells may come from the graft donor. The CDR3 nucleotides read TGTGCCAGCAGTTTAGTCCCGACAGGGGTGGCCACTGAAGCTTTCTTT. It translates to CASSLVPTGVATEAFF.